This entry describes one T cell receptor beta chain. As yet, its antigen is unknown. TCRdb keeps only in-frame clones here, not all; method: immunoSEQ multiplex PCR. The sample holds tens of thousands of clones, more than 70% seen once. The CDR3 runs to 16 residues. Per the germline V gene, CDR1 is LNHDA and CDR2 is SQIVND (reference sequence). Germline trimming cut 3 bases from V and 6 bases from J; bases unmatched to any gene: 5. The donors were part of the approximately 130-subject validation cohort, which stood apart from the approximately 640-subject first cohort. The data originate from a study of cytomegalovirus exposure and HLA in healthy donors. Study-level points and caveats: Altogether, about 160 TCR beta chains were recorded as cytomegalovirus-associated. High specificity and sensitivity for cytomegalovirus status were reported for the classifier. Rarity held for most TCR sequences, but there were some public TCRs that occurred in many donors.

The clonotype originates from a woman younger than 30 in good health and CMV-seronegative. The chain is built from TRBV19 and TRBJ2-2, with 12 positions matching TRBD2. The sample taken for sequencing was PBMCs. In nucleotides, the CDR3 is TGTGCCAGTAGTATTCCCCGACTAGCGGGGGCCGGGGAGCTGTTTTTT. It specifies CASSIPRLAGAGELFF.